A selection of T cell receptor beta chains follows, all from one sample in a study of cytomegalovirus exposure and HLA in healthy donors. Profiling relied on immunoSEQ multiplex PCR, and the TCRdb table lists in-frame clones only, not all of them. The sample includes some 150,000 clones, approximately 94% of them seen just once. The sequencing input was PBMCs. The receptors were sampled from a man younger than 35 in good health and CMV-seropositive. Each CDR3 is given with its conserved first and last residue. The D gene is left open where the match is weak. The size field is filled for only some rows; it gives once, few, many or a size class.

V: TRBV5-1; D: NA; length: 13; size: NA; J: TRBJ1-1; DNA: TGCGCCAGCAGCTTGTGGGCCGGGGCTGAAGCTTTCTTT; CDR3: CASSLWAGAEAFF
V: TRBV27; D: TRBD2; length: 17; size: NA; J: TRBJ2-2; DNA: TGTGCCAGCAGTCCGTCCGGGACTAGCGGGAACACCGGGGAGCTGTTTTTT; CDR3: CASSPSGTSGNTGELFF
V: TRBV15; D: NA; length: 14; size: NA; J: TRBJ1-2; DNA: TGTGCCACCAGCAGAGAAATACAGGGAAGCGGCTACACCTTC; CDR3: CATSREIQGSGYTF
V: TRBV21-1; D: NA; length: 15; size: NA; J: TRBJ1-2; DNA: TGTGCCAGCAGCAGGCAGGGTACTATTCTCGATGGCTACACCTTC; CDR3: CASSRQGTILDGYTF
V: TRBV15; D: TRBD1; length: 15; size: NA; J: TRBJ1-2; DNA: TGTGCCACCAGCAGAGCCCCAGGGGGTTCCTTAGGCTACACCTTC; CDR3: CATSRAPGGSLGYTF
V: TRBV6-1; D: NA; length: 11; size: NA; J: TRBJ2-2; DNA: TGTGCCAGCACATTCAGCGGGGAGCTGTTTTTT; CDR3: CASTFSGELFF
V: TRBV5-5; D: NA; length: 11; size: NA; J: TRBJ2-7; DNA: TGTGCCAGCAGCTTGGTATACGAGCAGTACTTC; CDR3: CASSLVYEQYF
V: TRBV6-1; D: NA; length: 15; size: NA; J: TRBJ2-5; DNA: TGTGCCAGCAGTGGCGGGGTTGTGGGGCAAGAGACCCAGTACTTC; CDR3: CASSGGVVGQETQYF
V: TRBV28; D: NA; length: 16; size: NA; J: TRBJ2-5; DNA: TGTGCCAGCAGTCCCATTTCAAGGACAGTACAAGAGACCCAGTACTTC; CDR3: CASSPISRTVQETQYF
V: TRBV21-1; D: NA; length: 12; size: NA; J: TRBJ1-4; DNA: TGTGCCAGCAGCAAAGCTACGCGGGACGCATCGTTT; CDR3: CASSKATRDASF
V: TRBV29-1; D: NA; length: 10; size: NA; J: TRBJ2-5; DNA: TGCAGCGTTGTGTCGGAGACCCAGTACTTC; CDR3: CSVVSETQYF
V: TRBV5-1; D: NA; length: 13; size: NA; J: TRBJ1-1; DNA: TGCGCCAGCAGCTTGGCCTGGCAGACAGAAGCTTTCTTT; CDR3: CASSLAWQTEAFF
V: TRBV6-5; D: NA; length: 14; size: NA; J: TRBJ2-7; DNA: TGTGCCAGCAGTCTTACAGGAATCTCCTACGAGCAGTACTTC; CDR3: CASSLTGISYEQYF
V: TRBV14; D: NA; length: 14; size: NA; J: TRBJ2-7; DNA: TGTGCCAGCAGCCCACCGGGGTTTCTCTACGAGCAGTACTTC; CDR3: CASSPPGFLYEQYF
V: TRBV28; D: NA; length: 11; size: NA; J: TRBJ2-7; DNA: TGTGCCAGCAGTTTACAGGGGAAGCAGTACTTC; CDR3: CASSLQGKQYF
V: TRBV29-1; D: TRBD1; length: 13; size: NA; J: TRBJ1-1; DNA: TGCAGCGGGGGACAGATCATGAACACTGAAGCTTTCTTT; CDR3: CSGGQIMNTEAFF
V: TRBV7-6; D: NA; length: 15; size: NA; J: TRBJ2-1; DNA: TGTGCCAGCAGCTTAGGAACGGGAGTGGACAATGAGCAGTTCTTC; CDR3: CASSLGTGVDNEQFF
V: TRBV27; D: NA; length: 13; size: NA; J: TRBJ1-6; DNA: TGTGCCAGCAGTTTTACCCCCGGTTCACCCCTCCACTTT; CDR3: CASSFTPGSPLHF
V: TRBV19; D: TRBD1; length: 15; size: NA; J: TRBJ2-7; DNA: TGTGCCAGTAGTATAGGACAGGGCAACTCCTACGAGCAGTACTTC; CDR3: CASSIGQGNSYEQYF
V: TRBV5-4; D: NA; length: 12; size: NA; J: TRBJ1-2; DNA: TGTGCCAGCAGCAACTTAAACTATGGCTACACCTTC; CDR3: CASSNLNYGYTF
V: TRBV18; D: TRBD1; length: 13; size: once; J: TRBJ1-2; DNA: TGTGCCAGCTCACGCGGGACAGACTATAGCTACACCTTC; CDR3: CASSRGTDYSYTF
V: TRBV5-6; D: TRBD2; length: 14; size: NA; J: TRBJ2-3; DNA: TGTGCCAGCAGCCCGGGACTAGCTGTAGATACGCAGTATTTT; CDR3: CASSPGLAVDTQYF
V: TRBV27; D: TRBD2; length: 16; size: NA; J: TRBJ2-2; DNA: TGTGCCAGCAGTTTACTAGCGGTTGCGAACACCGGGGAGCTGTTTTTT; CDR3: CASSLLAVANTGELFF
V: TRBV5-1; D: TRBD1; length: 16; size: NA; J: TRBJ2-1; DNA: TGCGCCAGCAGCTTGGGACCGGGACAGTCCAACAATGAGCAGTTCTTC; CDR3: CASSLGPGQSNNEQFF
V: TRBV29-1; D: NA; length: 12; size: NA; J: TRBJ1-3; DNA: TGCAGCGTTCTGACAGGCGCAAACACCATATATTTT; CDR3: CSVLTGANTIYF
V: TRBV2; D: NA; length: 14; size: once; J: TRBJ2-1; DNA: TGTGCCAGCAGTGAATTTAGCTCCTACAATGAGCAGTTCTTC; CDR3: CASSEFSSYNEQFF
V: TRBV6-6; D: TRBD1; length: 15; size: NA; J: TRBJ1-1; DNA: TGTGCCAGCAGTTACTCCGGGACAGGGATCACTGAAGCTTTCTTT; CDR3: CASSYSGTGITEAFF
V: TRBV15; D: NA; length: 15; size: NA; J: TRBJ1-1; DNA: TGTGCCACCAGCAGAGCGGGACACAGAACCACTGAAGCTTTCTTT; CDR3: CATSRAGHRTTEAFF
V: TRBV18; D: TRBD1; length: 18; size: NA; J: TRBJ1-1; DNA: TGTGCCAGCTCACCAGACGGGCAGGGGGCGGCCTTGAACACTGAAGCTTTCTTT; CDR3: CASSPDGQGAALNTEAFF
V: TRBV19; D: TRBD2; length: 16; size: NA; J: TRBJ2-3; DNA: TGTGCCAGTAGTATCGTAAGCGGGGCGAGCACAGATACGCAGTATTTT; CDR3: CASSIVSGASTDTQYF
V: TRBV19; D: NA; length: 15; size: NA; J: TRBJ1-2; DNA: TGTGCCAGTAGTATCACATCCCGGGACATCTATGGCTACACCTTC; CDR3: CASSITSRDIYGYTF
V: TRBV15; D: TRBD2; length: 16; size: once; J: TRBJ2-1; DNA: TGTGCCACCAGCAGGTGGGGGAGCGGGAGGGAAAATGAGCAGTTCTTC; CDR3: CATSRWGSGRENEQFF
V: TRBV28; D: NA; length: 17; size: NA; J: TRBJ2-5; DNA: TGTGCCAGCAGCCTAACCCCTGGACTCTCCGTGACGGAGACCCAGTACTTC; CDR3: CASSLTPGLSVTETQYF
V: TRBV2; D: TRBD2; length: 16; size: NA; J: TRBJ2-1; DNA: TGTGCCAGCAGTGGGGGGACTAGCGGGGTATACAATGAGCAGTTCTTC; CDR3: CASSGGTSGVYNEQFF
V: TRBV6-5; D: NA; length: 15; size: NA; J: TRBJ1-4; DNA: TGTGCCAGCAGCCCCCTCGGGAGCACTAATGAAAAACTGTTTTTT; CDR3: CASSPLGSTNEKLFF
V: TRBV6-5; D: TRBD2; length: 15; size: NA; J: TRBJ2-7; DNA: TGTGCCAGCAGTTTAGCGGGGCAAAGCTCCTACGAGCAGTACTTC; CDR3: CASSLAGQSSYEQYF
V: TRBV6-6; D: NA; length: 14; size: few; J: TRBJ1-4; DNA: TGTGCCAGCCAGCCGCAGGGTAGTGGTGAAAAACTGTTTTTT; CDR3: CASQPQGSGEKLFF
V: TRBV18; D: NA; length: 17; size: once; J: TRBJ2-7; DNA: TGTGCCAGCTCACCACCGGGCCAAGCGGTGGGCTCCTACGAGCAGTACTTC; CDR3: CASSPPGQAVGSYEQYF